This T cell receptor beta chain was sequenced in a study of T-cell reconstitution after alpha-beta-depleted transplantation in children. For TCRbeta, the library was prepared with unique molecular identifiers. TCRdb called the PCR reads again in MiXCR, with one record for every CDR3 protein. This table holds approximately 500,000 distinct CDR3 sequences, about 10% found once. This clonotype was counted between two and nine times. What it binds is unknown. Study results and limitations: The high TCRbeta diversity at day 60 in some patients came from surviving recipient T cells and thymic progenitors. When one year had passed after transplant, most T-cell counts and diversity came from newly produced T cells. Several hundred expanded graft clones reportedly were the source of alpha-beta T cells about two months after transplant.

Sequencing used PBMCs, obtained before TCRalphabeta/CD19-depleted stem cell transplant. This TCR derives from a child aged 2 to 9 with inherited bone marrow failure, due to receive a stem cell transplant.

This chain's CDR3 is CASSPLQGAKNIQYF. The CDR3 bases are TGTGCCAGCAGTCCTTTACAGGGAGCGAAAAACATTCAGTACTTC. V gene TRBV12-3 or TRBV12-4 combines with J gene TRBJ2-4, with a tentative D call TRBD1 (6 bases). Deletions cut 5 bases from V and 4 bases from J, with 15 bases between. This CDR3 contains 15 residues.